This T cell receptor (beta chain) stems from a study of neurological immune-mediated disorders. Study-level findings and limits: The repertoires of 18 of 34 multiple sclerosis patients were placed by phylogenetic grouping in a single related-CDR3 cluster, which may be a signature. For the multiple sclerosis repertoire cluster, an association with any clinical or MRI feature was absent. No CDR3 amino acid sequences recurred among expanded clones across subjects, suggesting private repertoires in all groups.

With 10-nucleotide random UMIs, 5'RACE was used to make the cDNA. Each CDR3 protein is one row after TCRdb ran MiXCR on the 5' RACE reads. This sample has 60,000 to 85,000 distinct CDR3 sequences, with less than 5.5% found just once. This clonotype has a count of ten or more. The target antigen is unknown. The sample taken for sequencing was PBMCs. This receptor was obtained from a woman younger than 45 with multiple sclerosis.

CDR3 loop: CASSLGRFGTQYF. The CDR3 DNA reads TGCGCCAGCAGCTTAGGACGTTTTGGGACCCAGTACTTC. The genes are TRBV5-1 and TRBJ2-5; D not resolved. Looked up from germline, CDR1 is SGHRS and CDR2 is YFSETQ. Trimming pared 2 bases from V and 7 bases from J, leaving 12 bases between. This CDR3 is built from 13 residues.